A single sample gave rise to the 3 T cell receptor beta chains below, sequenced in a study of cytomegalovirus exposure and HLA in healthy donors. Primers for the PCR totalled 60 Vbeta and 13 Jbeta. Data came from immunoSEQ multiplex PCR; TCRdb stores just in-frame clones and leaves some out. This table has about 71,000 clones, about 71% appearing once. Sequencing was done on a sample of PBMCs. Receptors were obtained from a woman in her 50s in good health and CMV-seropositive.

The V call is TRBV13, the J call TRBJ2-4; D is possibly TRBD2 (5 bases). Germline values: CDR1 PRHDT, CDR2 FYEKMQ (reference sequence). The V and J ends lost 3 bases and 1 base respectively, with 16 bases between them. CDR3 length: 17 residues. The CDR3 nucleotides are TGTGCCAGCAGCTTCACCGGACTTGGAAGGGCCAAAAACATTCAGTACTTC. Its translation is CASSFTGLGRAKNIQYF. The full variable domain, its missing parts supplied by reference TRBV13 and TRBJ2-4, is AAGVIQSPRHLIKEKRETATLKCYPIPRHDTVYWYQQGPGQDPQFLISFYEKMQSDKGSIPDRFSAQQFSDYHSELNMSSLELGDSALYFCASSFTGLGRAKNIQYFGAGTRLSVL.

A few counts support this clone. The J gene is TRBJ2-7, the V gene TRBV5-1; TRBD2 matches at 10 bases. Germline V gives CDR1 SGHRS, CDR2 YFSETQ. The ends lost 4 bases at V and 2 bases at J; junction bases unmatched: 9. This CDR3 contains 16 residues. Here the CDR3 DNA reads TGCGCCAGCAGCCAAACGAGCGGGGGGGCAGCCTACGAGCAGTACTTC. As protein: CASSQTSGGAAYEQYF.

CDR3 protein: CASSQVGGVGEQYF. The CDR3 DNA reads as TGTGCCAGCAGCCAGGTGGGAGGGGTAGGCGAGCAGTACTTC. The chain combines TRBV7-9 with TRBJ2-7, with 7 bases fitting TRBD2. J was trimmed by 6 bases and V by 5 bases; bases with no gene match: 10. The germline V gene encodes CDR1 SEHNR and CDR2 FQNEAQ (reference sequence). The CDR3 runs to 14 residues.